This T cell receptor beta chain is drawn from a study of monozygotic twins with inflammatory bowel disease. The study's findings and limits: A reduction in TCRbeta diversity (inverse Simpson) was seen in IBD patients relative to healthy co-twins. Patient-specific immunosuppressive treatments may have made repertoires more variable. No discrimination was achieved between different T cell subtypes.

CDR1 and CDR2 (germline): MDHEN, SYDVKM. CDR3 size: 16 residues. Regarding this clonotype: As yet, its antigen is unknown.

TCRdb reprocessed the 5' RACE reads and stores each CDR3 protein as one record, lacking DNA. The sample holds 400,000 to 500,000 distinct CDR3 sequences. The source is a human donor with ulcerative colitis or Crohn's disease, or a healthy co-twin of an affected twin (not recorded which). The V and J genes are TRBV28 and TRBJ2-5; TCRdb designates TRBD1, a call that cannot be tested without DNA. The specimen sequenced was blood. The CDR3 protein is CASSLRGTGLSESQYF.